This T cell receptor beta chain comes out of a study of T cell responses to AZD1222 COVID-19 vaccine. Study observations and caveats: Spike-wide coverage was observed for vaccine-associated CD4 TCRs, with dominant responses at 160-218 and 743-854.

Libraries were prepared by immunoSEQ multiplex PCR; TCRdb keeps only in-frame clonotypes and omits some of them. The sample has roughly 120,000 clones, around 87% seen once. The germline gives CDR1 SGHTA, CDR2 FQGNSA. Trimming left V 0 bases short and J 1 base short, with 9 bases between. The CDR3 contains 15 residues. In regard to this clone: Its antigen is unidentified.

The sequencing here drew on peripheral blood, taken 28 days after the second AZD1222 dose. The source is an adult who received the AZD1222 COVID-19 vaccine. The J gene is TRBJ1-2, the V gene TRBV7-2; TRBD1 is a possible D gene (5 bases). The CDR3 sequence: CASSLAGGSNYGYTF. CDR3 nucleotides: TGTGCCAGCAGCTTAGCTGGGGGAAGTAACTATGGCTACACCTTC. Filled out from reference TRBV7-2 and TRBJ1-2, the complete variable domain reads GAGVSQSPSNKVTEKGKDVELRCDPISGHTALYWYRQSLGQGLEFLIYFQGNSAPDKSGLPSDRFSAERTGGSVSTLTIQRTQQEDSAVYLCASSLAGGSNYGYTFGSGTRLTVV.